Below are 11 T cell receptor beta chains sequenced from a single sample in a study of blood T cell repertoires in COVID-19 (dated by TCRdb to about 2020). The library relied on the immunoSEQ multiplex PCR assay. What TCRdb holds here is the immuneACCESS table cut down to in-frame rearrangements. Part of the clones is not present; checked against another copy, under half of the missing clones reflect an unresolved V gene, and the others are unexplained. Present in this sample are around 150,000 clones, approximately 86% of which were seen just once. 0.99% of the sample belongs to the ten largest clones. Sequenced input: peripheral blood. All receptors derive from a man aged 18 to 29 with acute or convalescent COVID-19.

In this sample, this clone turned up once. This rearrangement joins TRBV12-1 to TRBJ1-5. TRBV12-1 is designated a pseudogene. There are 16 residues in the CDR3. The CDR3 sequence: CASSFEGDGEGQPQHF. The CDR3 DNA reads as TGTGCCAGCAGCTTTGAAGGGGACGGGGAGGGTCAGCCCCAGCATTTT.

CDR3 sequence (DNA): TGTGCCAGAAGCTCGAAGGACAGACAAGAGACCCAGTACTTC. It encodes CARSSKDRQETQYF. The chain recombines TRBV5-3 with TRBJ2-5, with a possible D match to TRBD1 (6 bases). TRBV5-3 is identified as an open reading frame with a role that is uncertain. The CDR3 has 14 amino acids. V was clipped by 3 bases and J by 2 bases, with 11 bases between them.

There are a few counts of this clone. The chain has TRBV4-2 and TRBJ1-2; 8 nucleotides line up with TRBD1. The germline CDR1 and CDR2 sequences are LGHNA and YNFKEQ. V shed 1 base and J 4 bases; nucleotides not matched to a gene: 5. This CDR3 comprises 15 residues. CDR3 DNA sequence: TGTGCCAGCAGCCAAGGTGGACAGGGATCCTATGGCTACACCTTC. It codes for CASSQGGQGSYGYTF.

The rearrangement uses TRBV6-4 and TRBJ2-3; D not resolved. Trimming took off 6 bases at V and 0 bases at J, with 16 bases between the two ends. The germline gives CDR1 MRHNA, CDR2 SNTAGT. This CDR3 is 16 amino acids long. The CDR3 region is CASRYETPPSTDTQYF. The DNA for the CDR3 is TGTGCCAGCAGGTATGAGACTCCTCCTAGCACAGATACGCAGTATTTT.

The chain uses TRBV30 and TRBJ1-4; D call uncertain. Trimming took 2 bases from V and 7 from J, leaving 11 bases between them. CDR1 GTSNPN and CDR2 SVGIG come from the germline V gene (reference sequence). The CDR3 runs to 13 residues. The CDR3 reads CAWSNQVGEKLFF. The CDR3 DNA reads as TGTGCCTGGAGTAACCAGGTCGGTGAAAAACTGTTTTTT.

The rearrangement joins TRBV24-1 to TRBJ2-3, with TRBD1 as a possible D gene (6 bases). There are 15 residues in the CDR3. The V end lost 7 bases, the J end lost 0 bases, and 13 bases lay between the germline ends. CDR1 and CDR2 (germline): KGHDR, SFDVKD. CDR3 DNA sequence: TGTGCCACCAGCCACCGGGACATTAGCACAGATACGCAGTATTTT. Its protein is CATSHRDISTDTQYF.

In DNA form, the CDR3 reads TGTGCCAGCAGCTACTCGGGGGAGACCCAGTACTTC. Its translation: CASSYSGETQYF. The chain uses TRBV3-1 (or the pseudogene TRBV3-2) and TRBJ2-5; TRBD2 is a possible D gene (5 bases). Trimming took 5 bases from V and 5 from J, leaving 9 bases between them. Germline V lookup: CDR1 LGHDT, CDR2 YNNKEL (reference sequence). The CDR3 covers 12 residues.

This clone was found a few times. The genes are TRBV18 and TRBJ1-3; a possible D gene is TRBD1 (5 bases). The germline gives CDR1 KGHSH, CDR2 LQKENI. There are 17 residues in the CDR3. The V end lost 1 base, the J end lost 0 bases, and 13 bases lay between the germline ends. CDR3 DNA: TGTGCCAGCTCACCACTCGGGGGTCTGAACTCTGGAAACACCATATATTTT. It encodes CASSPLGGLNSGNTIYF. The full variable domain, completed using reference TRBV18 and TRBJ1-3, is NAGVMQNPRHLVRRRGQEARLRCSPMKGHSHVYWYRQLPEEGLKFMVYLQKENIIDESGMPKERFSAEFPKEGPSILRIQQVVRGDSAAYFCASSPLGGLNSGNTIYFGEGSWLTVV.

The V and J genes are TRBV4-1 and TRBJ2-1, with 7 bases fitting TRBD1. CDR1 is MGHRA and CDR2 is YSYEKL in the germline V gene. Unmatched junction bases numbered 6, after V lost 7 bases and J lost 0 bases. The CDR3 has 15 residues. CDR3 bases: TGCGCCAGCACACTCACAGGGGTCTCCTACAATGAGCAGTTCTTC. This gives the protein CASTLTGVSYNEQFF.

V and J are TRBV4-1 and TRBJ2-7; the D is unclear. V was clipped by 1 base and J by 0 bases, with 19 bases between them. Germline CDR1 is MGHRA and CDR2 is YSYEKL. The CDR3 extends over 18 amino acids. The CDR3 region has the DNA TGCGCCAGCAGCCAAGCGCCCTCGGCCGGTGGGCACTCCTACGAGCAGTACGTC. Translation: CASSQAPSAGGHSYEQYV.

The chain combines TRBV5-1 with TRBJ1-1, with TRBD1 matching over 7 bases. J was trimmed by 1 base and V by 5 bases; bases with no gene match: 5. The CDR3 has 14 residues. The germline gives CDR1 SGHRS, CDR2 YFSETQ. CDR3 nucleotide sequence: TGCGCCAGCAGAGGGGGCGACGGGAACACTGAAGCTTTCTTT. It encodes CASRGGDGNTEAFF.